Listed below are T cell receptor beta chains from one sample, sequenced in a study of blood T cell repertoires in COVID-19. TCRdb's table, derived via immunoSEQ multiplex PCR, lists solely in-frame clones and lacks some. The sample shows about 170,000 clones, approximately 86% of them seen only once. The material sequenced was peripheral blood. These receptors were collected from a woman aged 40 to 50 with COVID-19, enrolled during active disease. The CDR3 runs from the conserved cysteine through the conserved F or W. D genes are given only for firm matches. The size field is filled for only some rows; it gives once, few, many or a size class.

CDR3 DNA: TGTGCCAGCAGCTTCGGACTAGGTTACGAGCAGTACTTC
CDR3 protein: CASSFGLGYEQYF
V gene: TRBV5-4
CDR3 length: 13
J gene: TRBJ2-7
D gene: TRBD2
clone size: -

CDR3 DNA: TGTGCCAGTAGTATAGCAACAGGGTTTCGCGAGACCCAGTACTTC
CDR3 protein: CASSIATGFRETQYF
V gene: TRBV19
CDR3 length: 15
J gene: TRBJ2-5
D gene: -
clone size: -

CDR3 DNA: TGCAGCGTACTCCAGGGAACCGGGGAGCTGTTTTTT
CDR3 protein: CSVLQGTGELFF
V gene: TRBV29-1
CDR3 length: 12
J gene: TRBJ2-2
D gene: -
clone size: -

CDR3 DNA: TGTGCCAGCAGTTTCGGGGGAGGGGGCTACGAGCAGTACTTC
CDR3 protein: CASSFGGGGYEQYF
V gene: TRBV27
CDR3 length: 14
J gene: TRBJ2-7
D gene: -
clone size: -

CDR3 DNA: TGTGCCAGCAGTCCCGGGACAGGGGGCCGGGGAGCTTTCTTT
CDR3 protein: CASSPGTGGRGAFF
V gene: TRBV28
CDR3 length: 14
J gene: TRBJ1-1
D gene: TRBD1
clone size: -

CDR3 DNA: TGTGCCAGCAGTGACAGGAACAATCAGCCCCAGCATTTT
CDR3 protein: CASSDRNNQPQHF
V gene: TRBV6-1
CDR3 length: 13
J gene: TRBJ1-5
D gene: -
clone size: -

CDR3 DNA: TGTGCCAGCAGCTTCTATAAGGACAGGTCGGGCGGCTACACCTTC
CDR3 protein: CASSFYKDRSGGYTF
V gene: TRBV7-2
CDR3 length: 15
J gene: TRBJ1-2
D gene: TRBD1
clone size: -

CDR3 DNA: TGTGCCAGCAGTTTATACCAGGGGGCTTATGGCTACACCTTC
CDR3 protein: CASSLYQGAYGYTF
V gene: TRBV27
CDR3 length: 14
J gene: TRBJ1-2
D gene: TRBD1
clone size: once

CDR3 DNA: TGTGCCAGCAGTATAAATCAGCCCCAGCATTTT
CDR3 protein: CASSINQPQHF
V gene: TRBV6-5
CDR3 length: 11
J gene: TRBJ1-5
D gene: -
clone size: -

CDR3 DNA: TGTGCCAGCAGTGGGGGGGGCAGCGAGCAGTTCTTC
CDR3 protein: CASSGGGSEQFF
V gene: TRBV6-6
CDR3 length: 12
J gene: TRBJ2-1
D gene: -
clone size: -

CDR3 DNA: TGTGCCAGCAGCTTAGGAGACAGGGGCCTGGGTGGCTACACCTTC
CDR3 protein: CASSLGDRGLGGYTF
V gene: TRBV13
CDR3 length: 15
J gene: TRBJ1-2
D gene: TRBD1
clone size: -